The clone carrying this T cell receptor beta chain was found a few times. Its antigen is not identified. The data are from a study of T cell repertoires in cytomegalovirus infection. About the study: Public TCR beta signatures were indicative of both CMV infection and a matching HLA type. Study-level results: The cumulative frequency of public TCR beta families identified carriers of CMV plus the relevant HLA.

Using its own MiXCR run on the reads, TCRdb lists one record per CDR3 protein. Among almost 550,000 distinct CDR3 sequences listed, 16% were seen once. CDR1 and CDR2 from the germline V gene are SGHTS and YDEGEE. This CDR3 is built from 14 residues. Trimming removed 2 bases at V and 0 bases at J, with 8 bases between. This chain links TRBV5-8 with TRBJ2-5, with D unresolved. The sequence came from a human donor in good health (CMV status not recorded). Some clones in this sample may be carry-over from other donors' samples. Material: CD8+ T cells from PBMCs. The CDR3 sequence: CASSFRRYQETQYF. The CDR3 nucleotides are TGTGCCAGCAGCTTTAGAAGGTACCAAGAGACCCAGTACTTC.